Following are 25 T cell receptor beta chains from one sample sequenced in a study of identical twins (dated by TCRdb to the mid-2010s). The receptor library was made with 5' RACE. Sequencer: Illumina HiSeq 2000. The public reads were run again by TCRdb, first through fastp at Q25 and then through MiXCR, and only productive beta chains were kept. Identical CDR3 protein sequences are pooled into one entry, listed with their most common genes and DNA. This sample is represented by approximately 680,000 distinct CDR3 sequences; roughly 6.6% of them were singletons. The ten largest clones take up about 1.6% of the sample. Another study also made use of these data, one on yellow fever vaccine responses in identical twins.

The sequenced material came from PBMCs. The receptor set was obtained from a woman younger than 30 in good health.

V usage is TRBV28 and J usage is TRBJ2-1; 12 positions match TRBD2. Germline CDR1 is MDHEN and CDR2 is SYDVKM. The CDR3 is 16 amino acids. The junction had 9 bases not matched to a gene; V was cut back by 5 bases and J by 7 bases. The DNA for the CDR3 is TGTGCCAGCAGTAAGCCTAGCGGGGGGGCGGGAAATGAGCAGTTCTTC. Residues: CASSKPSGGAGNEQFF. The full variable domain, completed using reference TRBV28 and TRBJ2-1, is DVKVTQSSRYLVKRTGEKVFLECVQDMDHENMFWYRQDPGLGLRLIYFSYDVKMKEKGDIPEGYSVSREKKERFSLILESASTNQTSMYLCASSKPSGGAGNEQFFGPGTRLTVL.

The genes are TRBV20-1 and TRBJ1-1, with 7 bases matching TRBD1. The V segment lost 2 bases and the J segment 5 bases; nucleotides outside the gene matches: 8. The germline V gene encodes CDR1 DFQATT and CDR2 SNEGSKA (reference sequence). The CDR3 loop spans 14 amino acids. The CDR3 DNA reads as TGCAGTGCTAGACAAACAGGGGTGTGGACTGAAGCTTTCTTT. The encoded protein is CSARQTGVWTEAFF.

The table lists this clonotype with a few counts. This chain uses TRBV6-1 with TRBJ2-1; the match to TRBD1 covers 9 bases. CDR1 is MNHNS and CDR2 is SASEGT in the germline V gene. V trimming: 4 bases; J trimming: 9 bases; junction bases outside the gene matches: 4. The CDR3 runs 13 residues. In nucleotides, the CDR3 is TGTGCCAGCAGTGGACAGGGGGTTGTTGAGCAGTTCTTC. Its protein product is CASSGQGVVEQFF.

This clonotype was picked up a small number of times. The V and J genes are TRBV24-1 and TRBJ1-1, with 8 positions matching TRBD1. V lost 6 bases and J lost 1; bases outside the gene matches: 6. This CDR3 has 15 residues. Per germline, CDR1 KGHDR and CDR2 SFDVKD. DNA for the CDR3: TGTGCCACCAGTACCGCCGGGACAGGGAACACTGAAGCTTTCTTT. As protein: CATSTAGTGNTEAFF.

In its sample, this clonotype was seen many times. The V call is TRBV29-1, the J call TRBJ2-1; 9 bases agree with TRBD2. J gave up 7 bases and V 5 bases, and 6 bases lay outside the gene matches. The CDR3 totals 13 residues. Germline CDR1 is SQVTM and CDR2 is ANQGSEA. The CDR3, as DNA: TGCAGCGTTCCCACTAGCGGGTTGAATGAGCAGTTCTTC. Translated: CSVPTSGLNEQFF.

The chain links TRBV21-1 to TRBJ2-1; the D call in the table, TRBD1, was not verified against the DNA. TRBV21-1 is annotated as a pseudogene. The CDR3 runs to 16 residues. This CDR3 is CASSPLGGTPHNEQFF. The CDR3 DNA reads as TGTGCCAGCAGCCCGCTGGGGGGGACTCCCCACAATGAGCAGTTCTTC.

In its sample, this clonotype was seen a few times. The V gene is TRBV20-1, the J gene TRBJ2-1; TRBD1 matches at 7 bases. The CDR3 length is 15 residues. Germline V gene data show CDR1 as DFQATT and CDR2 as SNEGSKA (reference sequence). Losses at the gene ends were 1 base for V and 2 bases for J; bases not matched to a gene: 5. The CDR3 coding sequence is TGCAGTGCTAGAGGGGGGACAGCGACCTACAATGAGCAGTTCTTC. Amino acids: CSARGGTATYNEQFF.

The sample holds many counts of this clonotype. The gene calls are TRBV3-1 and TRBJ1-2; D is possibly TRBD1 (6 bases). The V and J ends lost 5 bases and 7 bases respectively, with 11 bases between them. The CDR3 length is 12 residues. Germline loops: CDR1 LGHDT, CDR2 YNNKEL (reference sequence). The CDR3 DNA reads as TGTGCCAGCAGCTCGGGGGGGCCTGGCTACACCTTC. It specifies CASSSGGPGYTF.

The rearrangement uses TRBV11-2 and TRBJ2-7; 8 bases agree with TRBD1. The CDR3 has 12 residues. V lost 3 bases, J lost 6 bases, and 1 base stayed unmatched. The V gene's germline CDR1 is SGHAT and CDR2 FQNNGV. DNA for the CDR3: TGTGCCAGCAGCTTTACAGGGGGCGAGCAGTACGTC. It is translated as CASSFTGGEQYV.

This clonotype was seen a few times. V and J are TRBV29-1 and TRBJ1-1; 7 nucleotides match TRBD1. V gave up 6 bases and J gave up 0 bases; unmatched junction bases: 7. Per germline, CDR1 SQVTM and CDR2 ANQGSEA. The CDR3 has 14 amino acids. This CDR3 reads CSVQTGQMNTEAFF. The CDR3 DNA reads TGCAGCGTGCAAACGGGACAGATGAACACTGAAGCTTTCTTT.

This clonotype came up a few times. The gene calls are TRBV11-2 and TRBJ2-7, with a possible D match to TRBD1 (6 bases). The V end was cut by 1 base, the J end by 2 bases, with 9 bases between. This CDR3 region has 14 residues. The germline gives CDR1 SGHAT, CDR2 FQNNGV. CDR3 in amino acids: CASSLARGAYEQYF. In nucleotides, the CDR3 is TGTGCCAGCAGCTTAGCCAGGGGCGCCTACGAGCAGTACTTC.

This clonotype was observed many times. The gene calls are TRBV10-3 and TRBJ2-3; the D is unclear. The CDR3 consists of 12 residues. CDR1 and CDR2 (germline): ENHRY, SYGVKD. The ends were cut back, 4 bases at V and 5 bases at J, with 7 bases in the middle. The CDR3 region has the DNA TGTGCCATCAGTGTGGATGGAGATACGCAGTATTTT. Its protein is CAISVDGDTQYF.

At least ten counts were recorded for this clonotype. This chain joins TRBV4-2 and TRBJ2-5; D is perhaps TRBD1 (6 bases). The CDR3 contains 14 residues. Trimming cost V 4 bases and J 0 bases, with 9 bases left between them. Per germline, CDR1 LGHNA and CDR2 YNFKEQ. CDR3 protein: CASSRTGYQETQYF. In nucleotides, the CDR3 is TGTGCCAGCAGCCGTACAGGGTACCAAGAGACCCAGTACTTC.

This clonotype was recorded a few times. The chain couples TRBV2 to TRBJ1-4; the D gene is possibly TRBD1 (5 bases). V dropped 6 bases and J dropped 4 bases, with 15 bases sitting between them. Germline loops: CDR1 SNHLY, CDR2 FYNNEI. This CDR3 is built from 15 residues. The CDR3 sequence is CASRDTGTDNEKLFF. The CDR3 nucleotides are TGTGCCAGCAGGGACACCGGGACGGATAATGAAAAACTGTTTTTT.

This clonotype was counted ten times or more. The rearrangement links TRBV24-1 to TRBJ2-5; D is undetermined. The CDR3 spans 9 residues. Germline lookup yields CDR1 KGHDR and CDR2 SFDVKD. Trimming took off 7 bases at V and 4 bases at J, with 0 bases between the two ends. The chain's CDR3 is CATRETQYF. The CDR3 DNA is TGTGCCACCAGAGAGACCCAGTACTTC.

In its sample, this clonotype was seen a few times. The chain uses TRBV5-1 and TRBJ1-2; 11 bases fit TRBD1. CDR1 SGHRS and CDR2 YFSETQ come from the germline V gene. V lost 0 bases, J lost 7 bases, and 5 bases stayed unmatched. The CDR3 spans 15 residues. The CDR3 spells CASSLEGQGAFGYTF. DNA for the CDR3: TGCGCCAGCAGCTTGGAAGGACAGGGGGCGTTTGGCTACACCTTC.

The CDR3 sequence: CASSQAVISKNIQYF. The CDR3 DNA reads TGTGCCAGCAGCCAAGCGGTTATTTCCAAAAACATTCAGTACTTC. The rearrangement links TRBV3-1 to TRBJ2-4; D call uncertain. CDR3 length equals 15 residues. Deletions cut 1 base from V and 2 bases from J, with 9 bases between. Germline V gene lookup returns CDR1 LGHDT and CDR2 YNNKEL (reference sequence).

The chain recombines TRBV7-9 with TRBJ2-7; D not resolved. The CDR3 covers 13 residues. Between the trimmed V and J ends, which lost 4 bases and 2 bases, there was a span of 9 bases. CDR1 is SEHNR and CDR2 is FQNEAQ in the germline V gene (reference sequence). As DNA, the CDR3 is TGTGCCAGCAGCTCGGCGTGGACCTACGAGCAGTACTTC. It yields the protein CASSSAWTYEQYF.

This clonotype was observed at least ten times. CDR3 residues: CASRYQGGGINQPQHF. The CDR3 DNA reads TGTGCCAGCAGGTACCAGGGGGGAGGAATTAATCAGCCCCAGCATTTT. This chain connects TRBV27 to TRBJ1-5; 7 positions agree with TRBD1. V shed 6 bases, J shed 4 bases, and the junction held 12 bases outside the gene matches. Germline-derived CDR1 and CDR2 are MNHEY and SMNVEV (reference sequence). This CDR3 region has 16 residues.

This clonotype was detected ten times or more. The chain recombines TRBV11-3 with TRBJ2-5, with 7 bases lining up with TRBD1. Germline-derived CDR1 and CDR2 are SGHNT and YENEEA. With 1 base clipped from V and 1 base from J, the junction kept 3 bases outside the gene matches. There are 15 residues in the CDR3. The CDR3 region is CASSLGAGGQETQYF. Written as DNA, the CDR3 is TGTGCCAGCAGCTTAGGGGCAGGGGGCCAAGAGACCCAGTACTTC.

This clonotype was seen a handful of times. This chain connects TRBV7-8 to TRBJ2-1, with 11 bases matching TRBD2. From germline, CDR1 is SGHVS and CDR2 FQNEAQ. The junction had 5 bases not matched to a gene; V was cut back by 7 bases and J by 3 bases. The CDR3 is 15 amino acids. The CDR3, as DNA: TGTGCCAGCATCCAGGGACTAGCGGTCTACAATGAGCAGTTCTTC. It codes for CASIQGLAVYNEQFF.

This clonotype was counted between two and nine times. The chain uses TRBV24-1 and TRBJ2-3; 8 positions agree with TRBD2. The CDR3 contains 17 residues. Germline loops: CDR1 KGHDR, CDR2 SFDVKD. J lost 0 bases, V lost 4 bases, and 8 bases had no gene match. The CDR3 sequence is CATSDSIAGSSTDTQYF. CDR3 sequence (DNA): TGTGCCACCAGTGACTCGATAGCGGGATCTAGCACAGATACGCAGTATTTT.

The sample holds many counts of this clonotype. The J gene is TRBJ2-1, the V gene TRBV29-1; 7 nucleotides line up with TRBD2. Unmatched junction bases numbered 9, after V lost 5 bases and J lost 2 bases. The length of the CDR3 is 15 residues. CDR1 SQVTM and CDR2 ANQGSEA come from the germline V gene. The CDR3 DNA is TGCAGCGTTAAAACTAGCGCAAACCCCTACAATGAGCAGTTCTTC. Amino acid sequence: CSVKTSANPYNEQFF.

In this sample, this clonotype turned up many times. V and J are TRBV5-1 and TRBJ2-7; 9 bases agree with TRBD2. There are 13 residues in the CDR3. CDR1 is SGHRS and CDR2 is YFSETQ in the germline V gene. Trimming cost V 6 bases and J 7 bases; bases outside gene matches: 8. The CDR3 loop reads CASTEREVGEQYF. The CDR3 region has the DNA TGCGCCAGCACCGAGCGGGAGGTCGGGGAGCAGTACTTC. The complete variable domain, with remaining parts taken from reference TRBV5-1 and TRBJ2-7, reads KAGVTQTPRYLIKTRGQQVTLSCSPISGHRSVSWYQQTPGQGLQFLFEYFSETQRNKGNFPGRFSGRQFSNSRSEMNVSTLELGDSALYLCASTEREVGEQYFGPGTRLTVT.

The chain recombines TRBV20-1 with TRBJ2-1; D is undetermined. Trimming removed 1 base from V and 9 bases from J, with 10 bases in between. The V gene's germline CDR1 is DFQATT and CDR2 SNEGSKA (reference sequence). The length of the CDR3 is 12 residues. CDR3 in DNA: TGCAGTGCTAGAGTTGGAACTCTTGAGCAGTTCTTC. It yields the protein CSARVGTLEQFF.